The clone carrying this TCR beta chain has more than one count but fewer than ten. The target antigen is unknown. Germline CDR1 MNHEY, CDR2 SMNVEV (reference sequence). CDR3 length: 15 residues. Trimming pared 5 bases from V and 3 bases from J, leaving 17 bases between. A single record per CDR3 protein comes from TCRdb applying MiXCR to the 5' RACE reads. Of about 240,000 distinct CDR3 sequences in the sample, 10% to 13% were seen once. This specimen comes from a study of identical twins. Healthy Caucasians were all of the donors. Overall study findings and caveats: Within monozygotic twins, out-of-frame TCR alpha sharing was underestimated by the models. In cord blood, abundant beta clonotypes had fewer insertions; memory showed no trend. Findings depended on cross-sectional statistics rather than tracking the same donors.

This chain joins TRBV27 and TRBJ2-7; D perhaps matches TRBD1 (6 bases). The material sequenced was memory T cells sorted from blood. The clonotype was recovered from a man in his fifties or sixties in good health. This CDR3 is CASSHGRGGYYEQYF. CDR3 sequence (DNA): TGTGCCAGCAGTCATGGGCGAGGGGGTTACTACGAGCAGTACTTC.